Following are 5 T cell receptor beta chains from one sample sequenced in a study of T-cell memory formation after mild COVID-19. A single record per CDR3 protein comes from TCRdb applying MiXCR to the 5' RACE reads. The sample lists about 82,000 distinct CDR3 sequences, less than 15% seen once, with roughly a quarter in the top ten. Input material: PBMCs or a T cell subset sorted from them (not recorded which). The receptor set was obtained from an adult woman who had mild COVID-19 (a few samples of this study predate the infection). Cell type and time point are not known.

This sequence joins TRBV25-1 and TRBJ2-1; D is unclear. This CDR3 has 16 residues. Germline CDR1 reads MGHDK; CDR2 reads SYGVNS. Trimming pared 5 bases from V and 5 bases from J, leaving 19 bases between. Written as DNA, the CDR3 is TGTGCCAGCAGTTCGCTCCCCTTCGATGGACACAATGAGCAGTTCTTC. As protein: CASSSLPFDGHNEQFF.

This clonotype was detected only a few times. J is TRBJ2-7 and V is TRBV11-2; D is unresolved. The CDR3 contains 13 residues. The V and J ends lost 0 bases and 3 bases respectively, with 6 bases between them. From germline, CDR1 is SGHAT and CDR2 FQNNGV. CDR3 DNA: TGTGCCAGCAGCTTAGATCCCATCTACGAGCAGTACTTC. Its protein product is CASSLDPIYEQYF.

The V gene is TRBV4-1, the J gene TRBJ1-2; D not certain. The V gene's germline CDR1 is MGHRA and CDR2 YSYEKL. The CDR3 is made up of 13 amino acids. Trimming shortened V by 3 bases and J by 4 bases, and 9 bases separated the two germline ends. CDR3 sequence (DNA): TGCGCCAGCAGCCATCCCGGGAGCTATGGCTACACCTTC. This gives the protein CASSHPGSYGYTF.

This clonotype was recorded at least ten times. The rearrangement joins TRBV5-1 to TRBJ2-1, with D perhaps TRBD1 or TRBD2 (5 bases each). Looked up from germline, CDR1 is SGHRS and CDR2 is YFSETQ. Trimming stripped 3 bases from V and 3 bases from J, with 13 bases between. This CDR3 region has 15 residues. The CDR3 loop is CASSSGRGFYNEQFF. The CDR3 DNA reads TGCGCCAGCAGCTCGGGACGGGGTTTCTACAATGAGCAGTTCTTC.

The table lists this clonotype with a few counts. The V gene is TRBV7-9, the J gene TRBJ2-5; D remains ambiguous. Germline V gene sequence: CDR1 SEHNR, CDR2 FQNEAQ (reference sequence). The V end was cut by 3 bases, the J end by 5 bases, with 13 bases between. The CDR3 length is 14 residues. The CDR3 here is CASSFGPPRETQYF. As DNA, the CDR3 is TGTGCCAGCAGCTTCGGCCCTCCTAGGGAGACCCAGTACTTC.